This T cell receptor (beta chain) emerged from a study of spatial heterogeneity in lung cancer (dated by TCRdb to between 2019 and 2020). For context, the study as a whole: Donors were 72 patients with early-stage, untreated non-small cell lung cancer from the lung TRACERx cohort. In the raw uncorrected reads, each unique combination of TCR and UMI appeared more than ten times on average. At surgery, roughly 220 tumor regions, almost 65 matched nontumor lung samples and fewer than 60 PBMC samples were TCR-sequenced for both alpha and beta chains. In non-small cell lung cancer, the study made a quantitative comparison of TCR alpha and beta repertoires among multiple tumor regions, matched nontumor lung and blood. The study linked features of the TCR repertoire to counts of nonsynonymous mutations, which were determined by whole-exome sequencing of tumor tissue. Follow-up PBMC samples were sequenced whenever available, with a median time to follow-up of roughly 26 months after resection. Beta-chain transcripts were consistently detected in greater numbers than alpha-chain transcripts, which likely reflects a higher abundance of beta-chain transcripts.

Study-wide conclusions, independent of this receptor: Additional single-cell paired TCR alpha and beta sequencing was considered necessary to confirm, at a functional level, the hypothesis that regional TCRs recognize regional mutations. Comparisons of baseline and follow-up blood repertoires included only around 13 patients. Ubiquitous expanded tumor TCRs were found in blood more often at tumor resection than at routine follow-up.

Inclusive of the bounding cysteine and phenylalanine, the CDR3 is 15 residues long. Only the CDR3 region is kept as DNA, spanning 45 bases read in frame from base 1. Deletion took 4 bases off V and 3 bases off J, with a span of 16 bases between the germline ends. The germline V gene gives CDR1 as SGHRS and CDR2 as YFSETQ. Receptors were amplified or captured by 5' RACE. TCRdb records NextSeq 500 as the sequencer. To allow correction of PCR and sequencing errors, the TCR library protocol tagged every TCR cDNA molecule with a unique molecular identifier. From the authors' description of their analysis: TCR identification, UMI-based error correction and CDR3 extraction were performed with Decombinator tools. Expanded TCRs were defined as those above a frequency of 2 per 1,000, corresponding to the top 1% of the tumor frequency distribution. Each repertoire was subsampled 100 times to 5,000 TCRs, after which Renyi diversity was computed with the R vegan package. CDR3 similarity networks were built from amino acid triplet string-kernel similarity, with CDR3s being connected when pairwise similarity was above 0.82. Starting from the raw public reads, TCRdb applied fastp trimming at Q25, assembled clones with MiXCR and retained in-frame beta chains. Rows with a matching CDR3 protein are joined into one entry that keeps the most common DNA and genes. The authors' filters were not applied to this entry. This sample gives around 44,000 distinct CDR3 sequences in total; 10% of them show up just once. The ten largest clonotypes hold 17% of the sample.

The sample's time point label, decoded: blood at routine non-recurrence follow-up after resection. Without any cell sorting, TCR sequencing was performed on whole RNA extracted either from tumor and nontumor lung tissue or from cryopreserved PBMC samples. A patient was chosen for TCR sequencing only when enough RNA was available from at least two tumor regions. This clonotype was seen only a few times. Its antigen specificity is not known. Base-call qualities are not available, and no considerably larger clone is one nucleotide away. The receptor chain draws on TRBV5-1 and TRBJ1-1, with the D gene too uncertain to name. Sequencing used PBMCs, obtained at follow-up. The sequence came from a female donor with early-stage non-small cell lung cancer. Read as DNA, the sequence is TGCGCCAGCAGCCGAGCGGGAGTCGGGGACACTGAAGCTTTCTTT. Protein translation: CASSRAGVGDTEAFF. This CDR3, with the reference TRBV5-1 and TRBJ1-1 proteins standing in past its ends, gives the full variable domain KAGVTQTPRYLIKTRGQQVTLSCSPISGHRSVSWYQQTPGQGLQFLFEYFSETQRNKGNFPGRFSGRQFSNSRSEMNVSTLELGDSALYLCASSRAGVGDTEAFFGQGTRLTVV.